Listed below are T cell receptor beta chains from one sample, sequenced in a study of T-cell memory formation after mild COVID-19. MiXCR was run by TCRdb on the 5' RACE reads, yielding one entry per CDR3 protein. The table includes 30,000 to 35,000 distinct CDR3 sequences, about 7.3% detected once. The sequencing input was PBMCs or a T cell subset sorted from them (not recorded which). The origin of the receptors is a man aged 18 to 35 who had mild COVID-19 (a few samples of this study predate the infection). Cell type and time point are not known. The CDR3 runs from the conserved cysteine through the conserved F or W. Each record gives: V gene, J gene, D gene, clone size, CDR3 protein, CDR3 DNA. D genes are given only for firm matches. Expanded clones get a size class; other rows say once, few or many, or leave the size out.

TRBV5-1,TRBJ2-7,.,.,CASSLEVRDRTYEQYF,TGCGCCAGCAGCTTGGAGGTGCGGGATCGAACCTACGAGCAGTACTTC
TRBV25-1,TRBJ1-6,.,many,CASSVGLPSSYNSPLHF,TGTGCCAGCAGTGTGGGACTTCCGAGCTCCTATAATTCACCCCTCCACTTT
TRBV7-2,TRBJ1-1,.,many,CASSWGGDTEAFF,TGTGCCAGCAGCTGGGGGGGTGACACTGAAGCTTTCTTT
TRBV5-1,TRBJ2-3,TRBD2,many,CASSPSTSGGTDTQYF,TGCGCCAGCAGCCCCTCAACTAGCGGGGGCACAGATACGCAGTATTTT
TRBV7-2,TRBJ2-3,.,.,CASSHPASLSDTQYF,TGTGCCAGCAGCCACCCTGCATCCCTCTCGGATACGCAGTATTTT
TRBV25-1,TRBJ2-7,.,many,CASSGFGGDEQYF,TGTGCCAGCAGCGGGTTCGGTGGGGACGAGCAGTACTTC
TRBV28,TRBJ1-4,.,many,CASSPRGPGSNEKLFF,TGTGCCAGCAGTCCCCGGGGGCCTGGCTCTAATGAAAAACTGTTTTTT
TRBV20-1,TRBJ1-4,.,few,CSAIATNEKLFF,TGCAGTGCTATTGCAACTAATGAAAAACTGTTTTTT
TRBV11-1,TRBJ2-3,.,many,CASSQRRGGLSDTQYF,TGTGCCAGCAGCCAACGGAGAGGGGGGCTTTCAGATACGCAGTATTTT
TRBV12-5,TRBJ2-3,.,many,CASGPGTANLGTQYF,TGTGCTAGTGGTCCCGGGACTGCCAACCTCGGTACGCAGTATTTT
TRBV6-5,TRBJ1-4,.,many,CASGPDLINEKLFF,TGTGCCAGCGGACCGGATCTGATTAATGAAAAACTGTTTTTT
TRBV6-6,TRBJ2-2,.,few,CASRAGTANTGELFF,TGTGCCAGCAGGGCCGGGACTGCGAACACCGGGGAGCTGTTTTTT
TRBV24-1,TRBJ2-1,TRBD2,.,CATQDGGGLNEQFF,TGTGCCACCCAGGACGGGGGGGGCTTGAATGAGCAGTTCTTC
TRBV19,TRBJ2-2,.,.,CASTVPNGVTTGELFF,TGTGCCAGTACAGTACCTAACGGGGTAACCACCGGGGAGCTGTTTTTT
TRBV6-1,TRBJ1-2,.,many,CASSETPQRQDGYTF,TGTGCCAGCAGTGAAACACCCCAGAGACAGGATGGCTACACCTTC
TRBV7-6,TRBJ2-2,.,many,CASSLGVGSGELFF,TGTGCCAGCAGCTTAGGAGTCGGGAGCGGGGAGCTGTTTTTT
TRBV11-2,TRBJ2-3,.,few,CASSQTGLSTDTQYF,TGTGCCAGCAGCCAGACCGGGCTGAGCACAGATACGCAGTATTTT
TRBV4-1,TRBJ2-7,.,medium-sized,CASSLRGESSYEQYF,TGCGCCAGCAGCCTCAGGGGGGAAAGCTCCTACGAGCAGTACTTC
TRBV6-5,TRBJ2-7,.,many,CASSYSLGASYEQYF,TGTGCCAGCAGTTACTCGCTGGGAGCCTCCTACGAGCAGTACTTC
TRBV4-1,TRBJ1-4,.,many,CASSQGLGEEKLFF,TGCGCCAGCAGCCAAGGATTGGGGGAAGAAAAACTGTTTTTT
TRBV6-5,TRBJ2-5,.,.,CATSLVPRRQETQYF,TGTGCCACCTCCCTCGTTCCCAGGCGGCAAGAGACCCAGTACTTC
TRBV20-1,TRBJ2-3,.,many,CSASGTPGPDTQYF,TGCAGTGCTAGTGGGACCCCCGGCCCAGATACGCAGTATTTT
TRBV27,TRBJ2-5,TRBD2,many,CASSTSGGSKETQYF,TGTGCCAGCAGTACTAGCGGGGGGTCGAAAGAGACCCAGTACTTC
TRBV5-1,TRBJ2-1,.,many,CASSLELHNEQFF,TGCGCCAGCAGCTTGGAACTTCACAATGAGCAGTTCTTC